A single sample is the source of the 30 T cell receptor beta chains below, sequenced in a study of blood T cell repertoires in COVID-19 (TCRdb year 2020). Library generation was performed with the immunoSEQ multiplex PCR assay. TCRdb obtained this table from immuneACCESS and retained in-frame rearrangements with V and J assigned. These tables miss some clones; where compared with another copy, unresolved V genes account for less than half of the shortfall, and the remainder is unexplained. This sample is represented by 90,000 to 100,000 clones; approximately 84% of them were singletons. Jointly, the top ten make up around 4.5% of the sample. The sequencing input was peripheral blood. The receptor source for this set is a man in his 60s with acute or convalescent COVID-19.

The CDR3 DNA sequence: TGTGCCAGCAGCTTGGGAACGGGACAGGGGACAAGGGGACTGAACACTGAAGCTTTCTTT. It yields the protein CASSLGTGQGTRGLNTEAFF. The rearrangement joins TRBV5-4 to TRBJ1-1; TRBD1 matches at 10 bases. The germline V gene encodes CDR1 SGHNT and CDR2 YYREEE (reference sequence). The trim removed 0 bases at V and 0 bases at J, leaving 14 bases unmatched. The CDR3 is 20 residues long.

CDR3 DNA: TGTGCCAGTAGGGCAGGGAATCTTAATTCACCCCTCCACTTT. Protein: CASRAGNLNSPLHF. The chain uses TRBV2 and TRBJ1-6; D might be TRBD1 (5 bases). Between the trimmed V and J ends, which lost 9 bases and 6 bases, there was a span of 15 bases. This CDR3 spans 14 amino acids. Per the germline V gene, CDR1 is SNHLY and CDR2 is FYNNEI.

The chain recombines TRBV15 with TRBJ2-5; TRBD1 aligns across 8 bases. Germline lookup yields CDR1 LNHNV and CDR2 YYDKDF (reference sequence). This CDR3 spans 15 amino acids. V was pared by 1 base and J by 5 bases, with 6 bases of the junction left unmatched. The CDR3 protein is CATSRVRQGWETQYF. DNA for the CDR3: TGTGCCACCAGCAGAGTGCGACAGGGGTGGGAGACCCAGTACTTC.

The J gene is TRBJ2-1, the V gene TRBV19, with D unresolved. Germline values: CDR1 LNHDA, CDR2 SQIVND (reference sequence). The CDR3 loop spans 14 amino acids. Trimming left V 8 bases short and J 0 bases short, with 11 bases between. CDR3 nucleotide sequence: TGTGCCAGTGCGAAAACGAGCTCCTACAATGAGCAGTTCTTC. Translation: CASAKTSSYNEQFF.

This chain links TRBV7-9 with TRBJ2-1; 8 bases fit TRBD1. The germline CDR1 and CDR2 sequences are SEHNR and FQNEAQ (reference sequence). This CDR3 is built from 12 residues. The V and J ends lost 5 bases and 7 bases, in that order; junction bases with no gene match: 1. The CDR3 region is CASSRDRNEQFF. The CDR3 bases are TGTGCCAGCAGCCGGGACAGGAATGAGCAGTTCTTC.

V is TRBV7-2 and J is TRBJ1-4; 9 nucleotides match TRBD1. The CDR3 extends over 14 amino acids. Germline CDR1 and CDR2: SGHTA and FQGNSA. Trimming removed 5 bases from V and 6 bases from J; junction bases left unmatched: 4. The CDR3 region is CASSADRGDEKLFF. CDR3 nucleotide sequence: TGTGCCAGCAGCGCGGACAGGGGCGATGAAAAACTGTTTTTT.

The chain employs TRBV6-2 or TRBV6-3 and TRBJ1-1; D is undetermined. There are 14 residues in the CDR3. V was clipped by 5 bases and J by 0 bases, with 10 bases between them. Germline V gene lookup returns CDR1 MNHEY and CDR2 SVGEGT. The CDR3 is CASSTVAVNTEAFF. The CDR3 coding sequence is TGTGCCAGCAGTACGGTCGCGGTGAACACTGAAGCTTTCTTT.

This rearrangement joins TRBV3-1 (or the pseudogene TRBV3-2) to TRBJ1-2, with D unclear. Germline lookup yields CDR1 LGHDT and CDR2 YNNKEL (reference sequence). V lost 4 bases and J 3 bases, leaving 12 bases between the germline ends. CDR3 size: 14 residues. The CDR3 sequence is CASSLLTDYYGYTF. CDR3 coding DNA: TGTGCCAGCAGCCTACTGACGGACTACTATGGCTACACCTTC.

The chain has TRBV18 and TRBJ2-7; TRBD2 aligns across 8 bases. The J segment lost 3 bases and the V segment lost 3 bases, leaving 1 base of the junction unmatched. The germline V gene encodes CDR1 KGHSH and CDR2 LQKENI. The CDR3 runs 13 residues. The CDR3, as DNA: TGTGCCAGCTCACCGGGACTAGACTACGAGCAGTACTTC. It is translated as CASSPGLDYEQYF.

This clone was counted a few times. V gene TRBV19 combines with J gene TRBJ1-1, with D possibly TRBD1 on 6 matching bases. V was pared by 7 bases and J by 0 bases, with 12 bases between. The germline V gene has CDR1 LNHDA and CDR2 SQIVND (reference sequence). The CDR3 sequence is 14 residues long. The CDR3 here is CASNAQGLNTEAFF. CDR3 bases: TGTGCCAGTAATGCACAGGGCCTGAACACTGAAGCTTTCTTT.

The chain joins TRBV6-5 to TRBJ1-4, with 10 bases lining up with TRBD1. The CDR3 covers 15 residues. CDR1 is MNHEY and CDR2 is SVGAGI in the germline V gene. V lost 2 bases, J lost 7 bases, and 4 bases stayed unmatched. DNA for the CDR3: TGTGCCAGCAGTTACGGGACAGGGGCGCGTGAAAAACTGTTTTTT. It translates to CASSYGTGAREKLFF.

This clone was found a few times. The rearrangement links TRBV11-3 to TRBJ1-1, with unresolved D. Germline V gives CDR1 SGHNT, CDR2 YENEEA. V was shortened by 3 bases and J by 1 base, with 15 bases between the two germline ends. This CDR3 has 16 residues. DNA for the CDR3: TGTGCCAGCAGCTTTTCCCGGGTCTCCGCGAACACTGAAGCTTTCTTT. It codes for CASSFSRVSANTEAFF.

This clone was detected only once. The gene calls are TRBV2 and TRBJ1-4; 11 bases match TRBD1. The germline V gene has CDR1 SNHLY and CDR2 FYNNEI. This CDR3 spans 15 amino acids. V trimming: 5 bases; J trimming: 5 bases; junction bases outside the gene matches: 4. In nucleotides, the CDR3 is TGTGCCAGCAGTTTCCGGGACAGGGGGAATGAAAAACTGTTTTTT. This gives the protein CASSFRDRGNEKLFF. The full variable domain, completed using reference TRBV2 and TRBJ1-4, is EPEVTQTPSHQVTQMGQEVILRCVPISNHLYFYWYRQILGQKVEFLVSFYNNEISEKSEIFDDQFSVERPDGSNFTLKIRSTKLEDSAMYFCASSFRDRGNEKLFFGSGTQLSVL.

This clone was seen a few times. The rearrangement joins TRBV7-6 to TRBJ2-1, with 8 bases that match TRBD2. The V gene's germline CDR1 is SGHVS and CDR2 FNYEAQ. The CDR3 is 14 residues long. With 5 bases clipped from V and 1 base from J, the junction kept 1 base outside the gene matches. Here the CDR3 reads CASSRGRSYNEQFF. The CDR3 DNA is TGTGCCAGCAGCCGCGGGAGGTCCTACAATGAGCAGTTCTTC.

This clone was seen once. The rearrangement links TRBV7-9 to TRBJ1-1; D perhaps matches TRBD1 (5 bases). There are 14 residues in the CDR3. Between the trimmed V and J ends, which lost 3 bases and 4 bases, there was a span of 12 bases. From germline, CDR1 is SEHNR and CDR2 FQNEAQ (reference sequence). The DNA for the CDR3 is TGTGCCAGCAGCTTCGGCGGGGGAGGCACTGAAGCTTTCTTT. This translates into CASSFGGGGTEAFF.

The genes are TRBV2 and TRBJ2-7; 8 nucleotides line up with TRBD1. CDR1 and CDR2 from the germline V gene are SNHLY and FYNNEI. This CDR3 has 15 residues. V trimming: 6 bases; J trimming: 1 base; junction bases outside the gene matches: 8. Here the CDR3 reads CASRQDRVQSYEQYF. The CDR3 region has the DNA TGTGCCAGCAGGCAGGACAGGGTCCAGTCCTACGAGCAGTACTTC.

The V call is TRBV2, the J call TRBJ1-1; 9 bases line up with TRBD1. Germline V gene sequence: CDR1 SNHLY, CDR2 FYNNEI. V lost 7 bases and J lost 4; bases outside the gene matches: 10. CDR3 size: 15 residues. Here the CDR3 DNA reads TGTGCCAGCACCTACGGGACAGGGACGAGCACTGAAGCTTTCTTT. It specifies CASTYGTGTSTEAFF.

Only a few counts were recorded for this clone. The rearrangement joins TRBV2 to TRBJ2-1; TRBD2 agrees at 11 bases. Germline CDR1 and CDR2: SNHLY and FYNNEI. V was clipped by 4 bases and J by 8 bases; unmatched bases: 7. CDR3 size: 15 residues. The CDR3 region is CASSARLAGKDEQFF. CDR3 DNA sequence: TGTGCCAGCAGTGCCCGACTAGCGGGGAAGGATGAGCAGTTCTTC. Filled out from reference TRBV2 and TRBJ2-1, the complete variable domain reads EPEVTQTPSHQVTQMGQEVILRCVPISNHLYFYWYRQILGQKVEFLVSFYNNEISEKSEIFDDQFSVERPDGSNFTLKIRSTKLEDSAMYFCASSARLAGKDEQFFGPGTRLTVL.

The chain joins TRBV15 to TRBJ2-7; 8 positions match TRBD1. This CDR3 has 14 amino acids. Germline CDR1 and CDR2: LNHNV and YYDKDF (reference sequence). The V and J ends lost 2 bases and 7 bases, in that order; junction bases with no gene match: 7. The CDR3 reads CATSRWTGSKEQYF. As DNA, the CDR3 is TGTGCCACCAGCAGATGGACAGGGTCGAAAGAGCAGTACTTC.

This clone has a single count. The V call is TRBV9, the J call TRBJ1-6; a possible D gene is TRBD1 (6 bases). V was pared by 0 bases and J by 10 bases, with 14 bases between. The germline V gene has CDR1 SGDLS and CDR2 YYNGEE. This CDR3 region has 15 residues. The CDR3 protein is CASSVGGGGQSPLHF. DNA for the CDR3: TGTGCCAGCAGCGTAGGAGGTGGGGGCCAATCACCCCTCCACTTT.

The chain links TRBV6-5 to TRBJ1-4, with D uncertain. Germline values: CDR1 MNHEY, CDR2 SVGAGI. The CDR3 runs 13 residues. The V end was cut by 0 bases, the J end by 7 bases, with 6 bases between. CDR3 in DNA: TGTGCCAGCAGTTACTCGACTCGTGAAAAACTGTTTTTT. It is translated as CASSYSTREKLFF.

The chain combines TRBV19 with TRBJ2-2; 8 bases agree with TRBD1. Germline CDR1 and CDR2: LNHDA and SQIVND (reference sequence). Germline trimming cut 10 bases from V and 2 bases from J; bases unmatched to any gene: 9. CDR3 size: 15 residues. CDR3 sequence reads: CAISRTGINTGELFF. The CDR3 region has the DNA TGTGCCATAAGCCGGACAGGGATCAACACCGGGGAGCTGTTTTTT.

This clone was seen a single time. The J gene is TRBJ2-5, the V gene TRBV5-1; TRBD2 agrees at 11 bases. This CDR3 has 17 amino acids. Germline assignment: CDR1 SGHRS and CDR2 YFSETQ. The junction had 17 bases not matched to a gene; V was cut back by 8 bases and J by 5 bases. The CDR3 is CASNTGDPLAGGETQYF. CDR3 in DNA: TGCGCCAGTAATACAGGGGACCCCTTAGCGGGGGGGGAGACCCAGTACTTC. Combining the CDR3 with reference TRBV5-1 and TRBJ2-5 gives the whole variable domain KAGVTQTPRYLIKTRGQQVTLSCSPISGHRSVSWYQQTPGQGLQFLFEYFSETQRNKGNFPGRFSGRQFSNSRSEMNVSTLELGDSALYLCASNTGDPLAGGETQYFGPGTRLLVL.

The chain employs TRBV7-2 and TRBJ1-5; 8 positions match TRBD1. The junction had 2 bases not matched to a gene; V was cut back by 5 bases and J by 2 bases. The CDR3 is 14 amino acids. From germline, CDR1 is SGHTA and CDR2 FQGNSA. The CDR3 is CASSVQGGNQPQHF. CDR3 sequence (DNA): TGTGCCAGCAGCGTACAGGGGGGCAATCAGCCCCAGCATTTT. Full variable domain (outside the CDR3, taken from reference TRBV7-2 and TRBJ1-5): GAGVSQSPSNKVTEKGKDVELRCDPISGHTALYWYRQSLGQGLEFLIYFQGNSAPDKSGLPSDRFSAERTGGSVSTLTIQRTQQEDSAVYLCASSVQGGNQPQHFGDGTRLSIL.

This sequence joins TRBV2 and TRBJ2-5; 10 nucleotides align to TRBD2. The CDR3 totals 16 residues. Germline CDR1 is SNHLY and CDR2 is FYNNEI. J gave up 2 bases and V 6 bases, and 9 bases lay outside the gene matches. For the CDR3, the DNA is TGTGCCAGCAGACCGGAGGGGACTAGCGAACAAGAGACCCAGTACTTC. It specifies CASRPEGTSEQETQYF.

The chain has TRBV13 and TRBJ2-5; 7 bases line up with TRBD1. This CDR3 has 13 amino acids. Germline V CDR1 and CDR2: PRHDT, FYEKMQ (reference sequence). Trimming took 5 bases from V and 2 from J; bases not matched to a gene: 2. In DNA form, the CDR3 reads TGTGCCAGCAGCACGGGACAGCAAGAGACCCAGTACTTC. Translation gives CASSTGQQETQYF.

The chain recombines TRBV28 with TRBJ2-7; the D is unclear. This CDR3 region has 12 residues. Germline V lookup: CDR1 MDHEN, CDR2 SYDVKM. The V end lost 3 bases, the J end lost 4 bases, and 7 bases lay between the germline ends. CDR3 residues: CASSFMSYEQYF. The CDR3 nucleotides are TGTGCCAGCAGTTTTATGTCTTACGAGCAGTACTTC.

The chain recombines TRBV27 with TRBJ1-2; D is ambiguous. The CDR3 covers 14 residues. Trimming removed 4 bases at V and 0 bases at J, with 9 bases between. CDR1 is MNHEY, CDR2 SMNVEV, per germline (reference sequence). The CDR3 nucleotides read TGTGCCAGCAGTTCGGTCCTAGCTAACTATGGCTACACCTTC. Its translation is CASSSVLANYGYTF.

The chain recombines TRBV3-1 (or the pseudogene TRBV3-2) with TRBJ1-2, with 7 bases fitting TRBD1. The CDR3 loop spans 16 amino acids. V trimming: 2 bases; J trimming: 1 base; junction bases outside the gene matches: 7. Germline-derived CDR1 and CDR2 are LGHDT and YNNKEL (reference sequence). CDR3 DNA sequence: TGTGCCAGCAGCCAAAGCTCGACAGGGAATAACTATGGCTACACCTTC. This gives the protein CASSQSSTGNNYGYTF.

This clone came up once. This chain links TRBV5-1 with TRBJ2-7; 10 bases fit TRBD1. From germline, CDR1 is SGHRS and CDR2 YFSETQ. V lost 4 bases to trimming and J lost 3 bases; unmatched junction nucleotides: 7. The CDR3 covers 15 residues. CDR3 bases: TGCGCCAGCAGCATAGAGAGGGACAGGGGCTACGAGCAGTACTTC. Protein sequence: CASSIERDRGYEQYF. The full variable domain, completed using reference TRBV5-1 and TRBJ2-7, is KAGVTQTPRYLIKTRGQQVTLSCSPISGHRSVSWYQQTPGQGLQFLFEYFSETQRNKGNFPGRFSGRQFSNSRSEMNVSTLELGDSALYLCASSIERDRGYEQYFGPGTRLTVT.